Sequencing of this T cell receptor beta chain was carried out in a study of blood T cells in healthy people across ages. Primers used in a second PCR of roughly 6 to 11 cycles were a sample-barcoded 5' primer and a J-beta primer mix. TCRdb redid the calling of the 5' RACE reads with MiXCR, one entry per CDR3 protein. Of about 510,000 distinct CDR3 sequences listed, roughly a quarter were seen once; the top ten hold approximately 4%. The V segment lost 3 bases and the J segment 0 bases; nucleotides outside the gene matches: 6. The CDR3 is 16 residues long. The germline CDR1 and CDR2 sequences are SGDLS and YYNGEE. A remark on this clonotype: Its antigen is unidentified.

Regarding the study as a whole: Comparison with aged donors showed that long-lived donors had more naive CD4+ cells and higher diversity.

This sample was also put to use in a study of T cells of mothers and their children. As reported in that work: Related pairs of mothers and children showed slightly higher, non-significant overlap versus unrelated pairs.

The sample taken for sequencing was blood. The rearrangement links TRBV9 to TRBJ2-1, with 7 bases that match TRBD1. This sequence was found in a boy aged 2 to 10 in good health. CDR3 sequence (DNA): TGTGCCAGCAGCGCGAAAGGGGGCCCCTCCTACAATGAGCAGTTCTTC. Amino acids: CASSAKGGPSYNEQFF.